This entry lists 25 T cell receptor beta chains sequenced from one sample in a study of T cells after yellow fever vaccination. TCRdb reanalysed the 5' RACE reads using MiXCR and keeps one entry per CDR3 protein. Here the sample spans 620,000 or so distinct CDR3 sequences, 9% to 15% being singletons. Sequences were derived from PBMCs, sampled on the day of the yellow fever booster vaccination. These receptors were obtained from a man aged 25-45 years who received the YFV17D yellow fever vaccine.

The chain combines TRBV29-1 with TRBJ2-1, with a possible D match to TRBD2 (5 bases). V gave up 7 bases and J gave up 6 bases, with 19 bases separating them. The CDR3 sequence is 14 residues long. From germline, CDR1 is SQVTM and CDR2 ANQGSEA. Here the CDR3 DNA reads TGCAGCGCCGATAGCGAGTGGGGTACCAATGAGCAGTTCTTC. This translates into CSADSEWGTNEQFF.

This clonotype was detected ten times or more. The V call is TRBV12-3 or TRBV12-4, the J call TRBJ2-5; D unresolved. The CDR3 is made up of 12 amino acids. The V gene lost 10 bases and the J gene lost 1 base, with 10 bases spanning the gap. CDR3: CATARLQETQYF. The CDR3 DNA sequence: TGTGCCACCGCTCGGCTCCAAGAGACCCAGTACTTC.

The J gene is TRBJ2-2, the V gene TRBV20-1; D perhaps matches TRBD2 (5 bases). The CDR3 totals 12 residues. CDR1 DFQATT and CDR2 SNEGSKA come from the germline V gene (reference sequence). The ends were cut back, 6 bases at V and 5 bases at J, with 10 bases in the middle. CDR3 nucleotides: TGCAGTGCGCGGGCGTTGACCGGGGAGCTGTTTTTT. Its protein product is CSARALTGELFF.

The chain recombines TRBV12-3 or TRBV12-4 with TRBJ1-2; D is uncertain. Deletions cut 6 bases from V and 0 bases from J, with 11 bases between. This CDR3 region has 14 residues. This CDR3 is CASSPGRTNYGYTF. The CDR3 DNA follows: TGTGCCAGCAGCCCTGGGAGAACTAACTATGGCTACACCTTC.

In this sample, this clonotype turned up many times. The chain employs TRBV4-3 and TRBJ2-1; 9 bases agree with TRBD2. This CDR3 has 16 amino acids. Trimming at V came to 4 bases and at J to 4 bases, leaving 8 bases not matched to a gene. The germline V gene encodes CDR1 LGHNA and CDR2 YSLEER. The DNA of the CDR3 is TGCGCCAGCAGCCCGCAGACTAGCGGAGTTTACAATGAGCAGTTCTTC. Translated: CASSPQTSGVYNEQFF.

The chain combines TRBV18 with TRBJ2-6; TRBD1 or TRBD2 may be the D gene (5 bases each). This CDR3 region has 20 residues. CDR1 is KGHSH, CDR2 LQKENI, per germline. The ends were cut back, 2 bases at V and 0 bases at J, with 20 bases in the middle. The CDR3 DNA reads TGTGCCAGCTCACCAGTACCCGGGAACAGGACCAACTCTGGGGCCAACGTCCTGACTTTC. The encoded protein is CASSPVPGNRTNSGANVLTF.

This chain links TRBV6-7 with TRBJ2-7; 7 bases line up with TRBD2. TRBV6-7 falls under the ORF class, with uncertain function. The ends lost 8 bases at V and 4 bases at J; junction bases unmatched: 11. The CDR3 loop spans 14 amino acids. The CDR3 reads CASLKSGGSYEQYF. CDR3 DNA: TGTGCCAGCCTCAAATCTGGCGGGAGTTACGAGCAGTACTTC.

This rearrangement joins TRBV10-3 to TRBJ2-1; D is uncertain. The length of the CDR3 is 12 residues. CDR1 ENHRY and CDR2 SYGVKD come from the germline V gene. Trimming stripped 2 bases from V and 7 bases from J, with 6 bases between. DNA of the CDR3: TGTGCCATCAGTGAGGCCCGGAATGAGCAGTTCTTC. It is translated as CAISEARNEQFF.

The genes are TRBV5-4 and TRBJ2-7, with TRBD2 identical over 9 bases. Germline CDR1 SGHNT, CDR2 YYREEE (reference sequence). This CDR3 spans 16 amino acids. Trimming cost V 0 bases and J 2 bases; bases outside gene matches: 6. The CDR3 bases are TGTGCCAGCAGCTTGGGTGCCGCGGGAGGGCCCTACGAGCAGTACTTC. Translated: CASSLGAAGGPYEQYF. Full variable domain (rest looked up from reference TRBV5-4 and TRBJ2-7): ETGVTQSPTHLIKTRGQQVTLRCSSQSGHNTVSWYQQALGQGPQFIFQYYREEENGRGNFPPRFSGLQFPNYSSELNVNALELDDSALYLCASSLGAAGGPYEQYFGPGTRLTVT.

This clonotype was seen a handful of times. The chain employs TRBV20-1 and TRBJ2-3; the D is unclear. The V end lost 5 bases, the J end lost 2 bases, and 14 bases lay between the germline ends. The CDR3 is 14 residues long. Per the germline V gene, CDR1 is DFQATT and CDR2 is SNEGSKA (reference sequence). CDR3 DNA: TGCAGTGCTCATAGGTCCCTAAACACAGATACGCAGTATTTT. Its translation: CSAHRSLNTDTQYF.

This clonotype was observed a few times. The chain couples TRBV10-3 to TRBJ2-1, with 11 bases lining up with TRBD2. The junction had 6 bases not matched to a gene; V was cut back by 8 bases and J by 0 bases. The CDR3 is 16 residues long. The germline V gene has CDR1 ENHRY and CDR2 SYGVKD. CDR3 DNA sequence: TGTGCCATCGACCCCGGGACTAGCGGCTCCTACAATGAGCAGTTCTTC. As protein: CAIDPGTSGSYNEQFF.

This clonotype has only a few counts. This chain uses TRBV12-3 or TRBV12-4 with TRBJ2-5; unclear D gene. The CDR3 covers 15 residues. Trimming left V 7 bases short and J 0 bases short, with 15 bases between. CDR3: CASTLSTRYQETQYF. CDR3 nucleotide sequence: TGTGCCAGCACCCTGAGCACCCGGTACCAAGAGACCCAGTACTTC.

This rearrangement joins TRBV30 to TRBJ2-1; 9 positions match TRBD2. CDR1 is GTSNPN, CDR2 SVGIG, per germline (reference sequence). The CDR3 has 15 residues. J lost 5 bases, V lost 1 base, and 6 bases had no gene match. CDR3 DNA sequence: TGTGCCTGGAGTGCTCGGCTAGCGGGAAACAATGAGCAGTTCTTC. Amino acids: CAWSARLAGNNEQFF.

V is TRBV6-5 and J is TRBJ2-1, with 8 bases identical to TRBD2. CDR1 is MNHEY, CDR2 SVGAGI, per germline. The CDR3 contains 15 residues. V was pared by 0 bases and J by 12 bases, with 10 bases of the junction left unmatched. The CDR3: CASSYSLSSGLVQFF. CDR3 bases: TGTGCCAGCAGTTACTCTTTGTCTAGCGGGTTGGTGCAGTTCTTC.

This clonotype showed up just a few times. The chain links TRBV20-1 to TRBJ2-1, with D possibly TRBD1 on 6 matching bases. CDR1 DFQATT and CDR2 SNEGSKA come from the germline V gene (reference sequence). The CDR3 length is 14 residues. V was clipped by 5 bases and J by 2 bases, with 13 bases between them. CDR3 DNA: TGCAGTGCTGGCCAACCAGGGGCCTACAATGAGCAGTTCTTC. Its translation is CSAGQPGAYNEQFF.

This clonotype was picked up many times. J is TRBJ2-7 and V is TRBV10-3, with TRBD1 matching 9 bases. CDR3 length: 15 residues. V trimming: 6 bases; J trimming: 2 bases; junction bases outside the gene matches: 8. Germline CDR1 reads ENHRY; CDR2 reads SYGVKD. The CDR3 coding sequence is TGTGCCATCAGCCAAGCGGACAGGGGACCCTACGAGCAGTACTTC. It yields the protein CAISQADRGPYEQYF.

The genes are TRBV29-1 and TRBJ2-4, with TRBD1 as a possible D gene (6 bases). Trimming took 8 bases from V and 9 from J, leaving 17 bases between them. The CDR3 is 12 residues long. Germline lookup yields CDR1 SQVTM and CDR2 ANQGSEA. The chain's CDR3 is CSTRVGAGIQYF. Here the CDR3 DNA reads TGCAGCACTAGGGTGGGGGCTGGCATTCAGTACTTC.

This rearrangement joins TRBV12-3 or TRBV12-4 to TRBJ2-1, with D unclear. The CDR3 covers 14 residues. V was cut by 6 bases and J by 10 bases, with 19 bases left in between. DNA for the CDR3: TGTGCCAGCAGCCCCGTGGCCTCCTTAGGGGAGCAGTTCTTC. Its protein is CASSPVASLGEQFF.

J is TRBJ2-1 and V is TRBV19, with 8 positions matching TRBD1. Germline V gene sequence: CDR1 LNHDA, CDR2 SQIVND (reference sequence). This CDR3 is 16 amino acids long. With 1 base clipped from V and 3 bases from J, the junction kept 5 bases outside the gene matches. The CDR3 nucleotides read TGTGCCAGTAGTATAGTAGGAGGGACAGGCTACAATGAGCAGTTCTTC. This gives the protein CASSIVGGTGYNEQFF.

CDR3 bases: TGCGCCAGCAGCGGTGGGACAACCGGGGAGCTGTTTTTT. Protein: CASSGGTTGELFF. The chain employs TRBV5-1 and TRBJ2-2; possibly TRBD1 for D (6 bases). Germline CDR1 is SGHRS and CDR2 is YFSETQ. V was pared by 4 bases and J by 5 bases, with 9 bases between. The CDR3 is 13 amino acids.

This rearrangement joins TRBV6-2 or TRBV6-3 to TRBJ2-6, with unresolved D. The germline gives CDR1 MNHEY, CDR2 SVGEGT. This CDR3 contains 15 residues. Trimming left V 8 bases short and J 0 bases short, with 11 bases between. The CDR3 DNA sequence: TGTGCCAGCCTCAGATTTTCCTCTGGGGCCAACGTCCTGACTTTC. Its translation is CASLRFSSGANVLTF.

J is TRBJ2-7 and V is TRBV2, with D unclear. Germline V gene lookup returns CDR1 SNHLY and CDR2 FYNNEI. Trimming cost V 4 bases and J 3 bases, with 7 bases left between them. This CDR3 region has 12 residues. CDR3 DNA: TGTGCCAGCAGTGTTTATGGCTACGAGCAGTACTTC. As protein: CASSVYGYEQYF.

The J gene is TRBJ1-1, the V gene TRBV11-2; 10 bases agree with TRBD1. Germline V gene lookup returns CDR1 SGHAT and CDR2 FQNNGV. The CDR3 runs to 13 residues. After removal of 5 bases from V and 14 bases from J, the junction contained 11 bases not matched to a gene. For the CDR3, the DNA is TGTGCCAGCAGCCCAGGGGACAGGGGACCGGGGTTCTTT. This codes for CASSPGDRGPGFF.

This rearrangement joins TRBV20-1 to TRBJ2-1, with D possibly being TRBD2 (5 bases). CDR1 is DFQATT and CDR2 is SNEGSKA in the germline V gene (reference sequence). Trimming removed 6 bases from V and 3 bases from J, with 9 bases in between. The length of the CDR3 is 12 residues. CDR3 in amino acids: CSAVGDYNEQFF. DNA for the CDR3: TGCAGTGCCGTCGGGGACTACAATGAGCAGTTCTTC.

A few counts support this clonotype. The chain recombines TRBV15 with TRBJ2-2; D is ambiguous. The length of the CDR3 is 14 residues. Deletions cut 1 base from V and 5 bases from J, with 8 bases between. Germline CDR1 and CDR2: LNHNV and YYDKDF (reference sequence). The CDR3 DNA follows: TGTGCCACCAGCAGAGTTGACCCTACCGGGGAGCTGTTTTTT. Translation gives CATSRVDPTGELFF.